Below are 22 T cell receptor beta chains sequenced from a single sample in a study of T cell responses to AZD1222 COVID-19 vaccine. Generated by immunoSEQ multiplex PCR, the TCRdb table keeps only in-frame clones and is missing some. The sample contains about 110,000 clones, around 93% of which appear only once. The input for sequencing was peripheral blood, taken on day 0 of AZD1222 vaccination. These receptors came from an adult in good health.

The chain employs TRBV20-1 and TRBJ2-3; the D gene is possibly TRBD2 (6 bases). Looked up from germline, CDR1 is DFQATT and CDR2 is SNEGSKA (reference sequence). The ends were cut back, 3 bases at V and 3 bases at J, with 16 bases in the middle. CDR3 length: 15 amino acids. CDR3 sequence: CSASLTPGGTDTQYF. As DNA, the CDR3 is TGCAGTGCTAGTTTAACCCCCGGGGGTACAGATACGCAGTATTTT.

The chain uses TRBV7-9 and TRBJ1-5; 10 nucleotides align to TRBD1. V lost 4 bases to trimming and J lost 6 bases; unmatched junction nucleotides: 6. Germline V gene data show CDR1 as SEHNR and CDR2 as FQNEAQ (reference sequence). CDR3 length: 15 amino acids. CDR3 in amino acids: CASSSGTGVGQPQHF. CDR3 in DNA: TGTGCCAGCAGCTCCGGGACAGGGGTGGGTCAGCCCCAGCATTTT.

This sequence joins TRBV21-1 and TRBJ1-6. TRBV21-1 is labeled a pseudogene. The CDR3 contains 15 residues. The CDR3, as DNA: TGTGCCAGCAGCAGCCCCATTCGGGGTAATTCACCCCTCCACTTT. Amino acids: CASSSPIRGNSPLHF.

The gene calls are TRBV28 and TRBJ1-1, with D uncertain. CDR1 is MDHEN, CDR2 SYDVKM, per germline. Trimming cost V 3 bases and J 0 bases, with 8 bases left between them. CDR3 size: 14 residues. In DNA, the CDR3 is TGTGCCAGCAGTTTCATAGGAATGAACACTGAAGCTTTCTTT. Translating gives CASSFIGMNTEAFF. The full variable domain, in which reference TRBV28 and TRBJ1-1 provide the parts outside the CDR3, is DVKVTQSSRYLVKRTGEKVFLECVQDMDHENMFWYRQDPGLGLRLIYFSYDVKMKEKGDIPEGYSVSREKKERFSLILESASTNQTSMYLCASSFIGMNTEAFFGQGTRLTVV.

The V call is TRBV14, the J call TRBJ1-1; D is unresolved. Trimming shortened V by 4 bases and J by 2 bases, and 11 bases separated the two germline ends. CDR3 length: 14 residues. The germline V gene encodes CDR1 SGHDN and CDR2 FVKESK. The CDR3 region is CASSPEPVNTEAFF. In nucleotides, the CDR3 is TGTGCCAGCAGCCCTGAACCAGTCAACACTGAAGCTTTCTTT.

This chain links TRBV11-2 with TRBJ1-1; D is ambiguous. The germline V gene has CDR1 SGHAT and CDR2 FQNNGV. This CDR3 comprises 14 residues. The V and J ends lost 5 bases and 5 bases respectively, with 15 bases between them. CDR3 in DNA: TGTGCCAGCAGCCGCGTTAAAGACGGTACTGAAGCTTTCTTT. Protein product: CASSRVKDGTEAFF.

The chain joins TRBV6-5 to TRBJ1-1, with 7 bases fitting TRBD1. The germline gives CDR1 MNHEY, CDR2 SVGAGI. V shed 6 bases and J 10 bases; nucleotides not matched to a gene: 14. The CDR3 is 14 residues long. CDR3 in DNA: TGTGCCAGCAGCCCCGCTCGCAGGGGGGAGGGAGCTTTCTTT. It translates to CASSPARRGEGAFF.

This chain joins TRBV28 and TRBJ1-1, with D hard to call. The CDR3 totals 16 residues. Trimming took 3 bases from V and 0 from J, leaving 14 bases between them. Germline V gives CDR1 MDHEN, CDR2 SYDVKM. CDR3 region: CASSFLSWEMNTEAFF. CDR3 nucleotide sequence: TGTGCCAGCAGTTTCTTGTCGTGGGAAATGAACACTGAAGCTTTCTTT.

This clone has just one count. The V and J genes are TRBV6-5 and TRBJ1-2; D perhaps matches TRBD1 (5 bases). Trimming pared 6 bases from V and 0 bases from J, leaving 11 bases between. Germline V gene lookup returns CDR1 MNHEY and CDR2 SVGAGI. This CDR3 spans 14 amino acids. The CDR3 nucleotides read TGTGCCAGCAGGGGGCAGATAGCTAACTATGGCTACACCTTC. It codes for CASRGQIANYGYTF.

The V and J genes are TRBV29-1 and TRBJ1-6, with D maybe TRBD1 (5 bases). CDR1 is SQVTM, CDR2 ANQGSEA, per germline. Between the trimmed V and J ends, which lost 6 bases and 5 bases, there was a span of 14 bases. CDR3 length: 14 amino acids. The CDR3 region has the DNA TGCAGCGTGCGTAAAGGAGGGGATAATTCACCCCTCCACTTT. Translation gives CSVRKGGDNSPLHF. Looking up the rest from reference TRBV29-1 and TRBJ1-6 gives the full variable domain: SAVISQKPSRDICQRGTSLTIQCQVDSQVTMMFWYRQQPGQSLTLIATANQGSEATYESGFVIDKFPISRPNLTFSTLTVSNMSPEDSSIYLCSVRKGGDNSPLHFGNGTRLTVT.

The chain combines TRBV13 with TRBJ2-1, with D possibly TRBD1 on 7 matching bases. Per germline, CDR1 PRHDT and CDR2 FYEKMQ (reference sequence). There are 16 residues in the CDR3. Trimming left V 0 bases short and J 9 bases short, with 18 bases between. CDR3 coding DNA: TGTGCCAGCAGCTTAGGCAGGAGGGGGCCGAGGGGTGAGCAGTTCTTC. Its translation: CASSLGRRGPRGEQFF.

The chain is built from TRBV4-1 and TRBJ2-3, with no clear D. CDR3 length: 14 amino acids. Germline loops: CDR1 MGHRA, CDR2 YSYEKL. The ends were cut back, 2 bases at V and 5 bases at J, with 11 bases in the middle. The CDR3 spells CASSQSSRVDTQYF. DNA for the CDR3: TGCGCCAGCAGCCAATCCAGCCGAGTAGATACGCAGTATTTT.

The chain's CDR3 is CASSPRGRDTGELFF. The CDR3 DNA sequence: TGTGCCAGCTCACCTAGGGGGCGCGACACCGGGGAGCTGTTTTTT. The chain couples TRBV18 to TRBJ2-2, with 7 bases aligning to TRBD1. V lost 3 bases, J lost 3 bases, and 4 bases stayed unmatched. Germline V lookup: CDR1 KGHSH, CDR2 LQKENI. There are 15 residues in the CDR3.

The chain has TRBV3-1 (or the pseudogene TRBV3-2) and TRBJ2-1; 8 bases align to TRBD2. The CDR3 is 15 residues long. The ends lost 0 bases at V and 3 bases at J; junction bases unmatched: 1. In germline, CDR1 is LGHDT, CDR2 YNNKEL (reference sequence). The CDR3 sequence: CASSQETSGYNEQFF. DNA for the CDR3: TGTGCCAGCAGCCAAGAAACTAGCGGCTACAATGAGCAGTTCTTC.

The chain links TRBV12-3 or TRBV12-4 to TRBJ1-1; D unclear. The CDR3 spans 13 residues. Trimming cost V 4 bases and J 6 bases, with 12 bases left between them. The chain's CDR3 is CASSSFTGSEAFF. CDR3 coding DNA: TGTGCCAGCAGTTCTTTTACCGGGTCTGAAGCTTTCTTT.

V and J are TRBV6-2 or TRBV6-3 and TRBJ2-3; 8 positions agree with TRBD1. With V trimmed by 0 bases and J by 4 bases, 3 bases remained unmatched. From germline, CDR1 is MNHEY and CDR2 SVGEGT. The CDR3 length is 15 residues. CDR3 loop: CASSYSDREADTQYF. CDR3 bases: TGTGCCAGCAGTTACTCGGACAGGGAAGCAGATACGCAGTATTTT.

The chain has TRBV4-1 and TRBJ1-3; D remains ambiguous. CDR3 length: 15 residues. Germline V gene data show CDR1 as MGHRA and CDR2 as YSYEKL. V lost 6 bases and J lost 0, with 12 bases in between. DNA of the CDR3: TGCGCCAGCAGTCCGGTTAAAAACTCTGGAAACACCATATATTTT. Amino acids: CASSPVKNSGNTIYF.

V and J are TRBV27 and TRBJ2-3, with 7 nucleotides matching TRBD2. V lost 6 bases, J lost 2 bases, and 8 bases stayed unmatched. CDR3 length equals 15 residues. CDR1 is MNHEY, CDR2 SMNVEV, per germline (reference sequence). The CDR3 reads CASRKGGGVTDTQYF. DNA for the CDR3: TGTGCCAGCAGAAAAGGTGGGGGGGTCACAGATACGCAGTATTTT.

The chain is built from TRBV19 and TRBJ1-5, with D unresolved. The V and J ends lost 5 bases and 0 bases respectively, with 14 bases between them. This CDR3 is built from 16 residues. CDR1 is LNHDA, CDR2 SQIVND, per germline (reference sequence). The CDR3 region has the DNA TGTGCCAGTAGTCTGGAGCAGGACCTTAGCAATCAGCCCCAGCATTTT. It specifies CASSLEQDLSNQPQHF.

This chain joins TRBV19 and TRBJ2-7, with TRBD2 matching 7 bases. Germline V gives CDR1 LNHDA, CDR2 SQIVND (reference sequence). The CDR3 covers 14 residues. Trimming took 3 bases from V and 1 from J; bases not matched to a gene: 3. CDR3 loop: CASSIGGRSYEQYF. DNA of the CDR3: TGTGCCAGTAGTATCGGGGGGAGGTCCTACGAGCAGTACTTC. The full variable domain, with the rest looked up from reference TRBV19 and TRBJ2-7, is DGGITQSPKYLFRKEGQNVTLSCEQNLNHDAMYWYRQDPGQGLRLIYYSQIVNDFQKGDIAEGYSVSREKKESFPLTVTSAQKNPTAFYLCASSIGGRSYEQYFGPGTRLTVT.

V is TRBV10-1 and J is TRBJ1-2; perhaps TRBD1 as D (6 bases). The CDR3 has 14 amino acids. Germline V gene lookup returns CDR1 WNHNN and CDR2 SYGVQD (reference sequence). V lost 5 bases and J 3 bases, leaving 13 bases between the germline ends. As DNA, the CDR3 is TGCGCCAGCAGTCCCGGGACATATGACTATGGCTACACCTTC. Its translation: CASSPGTYDYGYTF.

This sequence joins TRBV5-1 and TRBJ1-1, with D possibly being TRBD1 (6 bases). The CDR3 is made up of 15 amino acids. V shed 0 bases and J shed 1 base, with 10 bases lying between them. The germline CDR1 and CDR2 sequences are SGHRS and YFSETQ. The CDR3 DNA is TGCGCCAGCAGCTTGGCCCCGACAGGGAACACTGAAGCTTTCTTT. Residues: CASSLAPTGNTEAFF.